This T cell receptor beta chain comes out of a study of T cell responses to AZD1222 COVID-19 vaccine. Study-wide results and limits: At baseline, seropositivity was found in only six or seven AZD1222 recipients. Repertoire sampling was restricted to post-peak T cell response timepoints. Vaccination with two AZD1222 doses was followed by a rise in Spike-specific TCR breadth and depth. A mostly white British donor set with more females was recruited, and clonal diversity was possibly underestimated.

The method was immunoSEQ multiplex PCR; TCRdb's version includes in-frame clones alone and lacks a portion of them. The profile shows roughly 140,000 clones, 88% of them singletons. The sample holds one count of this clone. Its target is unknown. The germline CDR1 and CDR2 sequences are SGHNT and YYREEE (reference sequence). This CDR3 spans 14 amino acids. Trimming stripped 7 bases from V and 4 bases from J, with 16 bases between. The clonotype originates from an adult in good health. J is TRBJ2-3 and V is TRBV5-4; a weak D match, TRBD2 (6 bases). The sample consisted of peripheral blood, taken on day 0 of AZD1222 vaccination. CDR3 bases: TGTGCCAGCGGGAACATAGGGGAGGCAGATACGCAGTATTTT. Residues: CASGNIGEADTQYF.